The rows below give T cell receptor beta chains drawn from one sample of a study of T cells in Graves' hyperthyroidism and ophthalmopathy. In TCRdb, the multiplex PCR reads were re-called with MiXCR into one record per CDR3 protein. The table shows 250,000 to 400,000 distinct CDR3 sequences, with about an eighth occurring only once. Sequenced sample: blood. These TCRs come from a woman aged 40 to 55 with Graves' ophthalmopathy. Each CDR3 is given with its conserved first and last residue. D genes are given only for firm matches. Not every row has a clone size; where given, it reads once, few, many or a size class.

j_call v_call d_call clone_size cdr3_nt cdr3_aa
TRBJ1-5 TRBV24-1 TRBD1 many TGTGCCACCAGTGGAGGACAGGGATGGAGCAATCAGCCCCAGCATTTT CATSGGQGWSNQPQHF
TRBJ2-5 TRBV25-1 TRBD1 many TGTGCCAGCAGTGCGGACAGGGCTCCTCTGGGAGAGACCCAGTACTTC CASSADRAPLGETQYF
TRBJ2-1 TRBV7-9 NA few TGTGCCAGCAGCCAAAACCACCCGGATGAGCAGTTCTTC CASSQNHPDEQFF
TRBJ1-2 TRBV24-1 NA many TGTGCCACCAGTGAGTCAGGGAACGGCTACACCTTC CATSESGNGYTF
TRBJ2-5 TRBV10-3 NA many TGTGCCATCAGTGAATTGGAGACCCAGTACTTC CAISELETQYF
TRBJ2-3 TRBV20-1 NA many TGCAGTGCTAGAGAAACTTATACGCAGTATTTT CSARETYTQYF
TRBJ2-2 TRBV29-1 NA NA TGCAGCGTGGGGGGAGCAGGGATCGTTGCCGGGGAGCTGTTTTTT CSVGGAGIVAGELFF
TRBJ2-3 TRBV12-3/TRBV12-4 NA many TGTGCCAGCAGTTACCCCCGGCGGGGAACCACAGATACGCAGTATTTT CASSYPRRGTTDTQYF
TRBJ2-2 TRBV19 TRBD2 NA TGTGCCAGTAGTATCCTAGCGGGAGGATCAGTGATCACCGGGGAGCTGTTTTTT CASSILAGGSVITGELFF
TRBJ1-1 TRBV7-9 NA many TGTGCCAGCAGCTCTCATTCTAGACACCTGAACACTGAAGCTTTCTTT CASSSHSRHLNTEAFF
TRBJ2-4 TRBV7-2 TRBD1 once TGTGCCAGCAGCTTATGGCCCCTCCGACAGGGGACCTTGGGCGCCAAAAACATTCAGTACTTC CASSLWPLRQGTLGAKNIQYF
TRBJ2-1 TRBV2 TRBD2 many TGTGCCAGCATGTCGGGACTAGCGGTATACAATGAGCAGTTCTTC CASMSGLAVYNEQFF
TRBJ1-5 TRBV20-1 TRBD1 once TGCGGTGCTAGTGGGACAGGGATTCAGCCCCAGCATTTT CGASGTGIQPQHF
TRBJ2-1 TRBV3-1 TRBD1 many TGTGCCAGCAGCACGGGACAGCTTGAGCAGTTCTTC CASSTGQLEQFF
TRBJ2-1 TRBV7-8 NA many TGTGCCAGCAGCCCCCATTCGCGGACGGAAGAGCAGTTCTTC CASSPHSRTEEQFF
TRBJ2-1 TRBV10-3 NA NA TGTGCCATCAGTGTGGGGGGCGAATCCTACAATGAGCAGTTCTTC CAISVGGESYNEQFF
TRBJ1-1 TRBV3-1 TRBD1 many TGTGCCAGCAGCCGCCGGGACAGGGGAGGAAACACTGAAGCTTTCTTT CASSRRDRGGNTEAFF
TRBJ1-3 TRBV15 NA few TGTGCCACCACCACAGGAGATAGGGTGCCAGGAAACACCATATATTTT CATTTGDRVPGNTIYF
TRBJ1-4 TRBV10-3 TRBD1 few TGTGCCATCAGCCTACCGGGACAGGGACCAACTAATGAAAAACTGTTTTTT CAISLPGQGPTNEKLFF
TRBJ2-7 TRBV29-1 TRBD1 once TGCAGCGTCTGGACAGGGGATCGCGAGCAGTACTTC CSVWTGDREQYF
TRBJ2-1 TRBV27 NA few TGTGCCAGCAGTTCCAGCGCCTACAATGAGCAGTTCTTC CASSSSAYNEQFF
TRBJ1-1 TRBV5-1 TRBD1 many TGCGCCAGCAGCTCCACAGGGGCCCCGAACACTGAAGCTTTCTTT CASSSTGAPNTEAFF
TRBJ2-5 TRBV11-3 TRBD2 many TGTGCCAGCAGCTCCGGACTAGCGGGGGTTCGGAAGACCCAGTACTTC CASSSGLAGVRKTQYF
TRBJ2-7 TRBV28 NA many TGTGCCAGCACCGATACCGTCGGGACCGAGCAGTACTTC CASTDTVGTEQYF
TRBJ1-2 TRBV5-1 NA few TGCGCCAGCACCAGGGATACTAACTATGGCTACACCTTC CASTRDTNYGYTF
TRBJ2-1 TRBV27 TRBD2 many TGTGCCAGCAGTGCCGGGACTAGCGGTGGAAATGAGCAGTTCTTC CASSAGTSGGNEQFF
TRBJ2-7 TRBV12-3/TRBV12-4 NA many TGTGCCAGCAGCAAGGGGATCGAGCAGTACTTC CASSKGIEQYF
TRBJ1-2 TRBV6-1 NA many TGTGCCAGCAGTGCACAGGGAAATCGCAACTATGGCTACACCTTC CASSAQGNRNYGYTF
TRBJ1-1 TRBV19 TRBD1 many TGTGCCAGTACCCGAGCAGGGGGCACTGAAGCTTTCTTT CASTRAGGTEAFF
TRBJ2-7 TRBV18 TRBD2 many TGTGCCAGCTCACCCACTAGCGGGGGAGTCTACGAGCAGTACTTC CASSPTSGGVYEQYF
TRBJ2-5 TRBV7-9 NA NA TGTGCCAGCAACCCTTTCAGGGGAGGTCAAGAGACCCAGTACTTC CASNPFRGGQETQYF
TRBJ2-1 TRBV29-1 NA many TGCAGCGTTAGACAGGCAAGGAATGAGCAGTTCTTC CSVRQARNEQFF
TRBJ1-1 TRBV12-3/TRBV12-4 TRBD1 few TGTGCCAGCAGTTGGGGTAGGGGACAGCCGAACACTGAAGCTTTCTTT CASSWGRGQPNTEAFF
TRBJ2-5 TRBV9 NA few TGTGCCAGCAGCGTAGCGGGGGCGAGGGAGGAGACCCAGTACTTC CASSVAGAREETQYF
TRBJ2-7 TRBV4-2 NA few TGTGCCAGCAGCCAAGAAGGACAGTTACCCTACGAGCAGTACTTC CASSQEGQLPYEQYF
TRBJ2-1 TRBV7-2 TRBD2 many TGTGCCAGCAGCTTACGCGGGGGGGGATACAATGAGCAGTTCTTC CASSLRGGGYNEQFF
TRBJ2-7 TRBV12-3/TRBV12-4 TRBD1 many TGTGCCAGCATGACGCGCCCCAGGGGGCGCCAGGTCGAGCAGTACTTC CASMTRPRGRQVEQYF
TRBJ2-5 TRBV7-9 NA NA TGTGCCAGCAGCTTGGGGGGGCTGCAAGAGACCCAGTACTTC CASSLGGLQETQYF
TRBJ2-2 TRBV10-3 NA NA TGTGCCATCAGTCGGGCTACCCGGACCGGGGAGCTGTTTTTT CAISRATRTGELFF
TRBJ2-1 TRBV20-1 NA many TGCAGTGCTAGAGGACGACCGCCCTACAATGAGCAGTTCTTC CSARGRPPYNEQFF
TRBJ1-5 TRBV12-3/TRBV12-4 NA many TGTGCCAGCAGTTTATTCGAGGATCAGCCCCAGCATTTT CASSLFEDQPQHF
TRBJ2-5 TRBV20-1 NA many TGCAGTGCAAGAGACCCCCTTTCGCAGGGATCGTACTTC CSARDPLSQGSYF
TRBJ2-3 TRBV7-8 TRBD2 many TGTGCCAGCAGCGGGACTAGGGGGAGCACAGATACGCAGTATTTT CASSGTRGSTDTQYF
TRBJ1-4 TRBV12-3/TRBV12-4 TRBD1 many TGTGCCAGCAGTCCATCGGGACAGGTACGCTCGGAACTGTTTTTT CASSPSGQVRSELFF
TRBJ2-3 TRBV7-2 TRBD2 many TGTGCCAGCAGCCCTGGACTAGCGGGGCCAATCGGGGATACGCAGTATTTT CASSPGLAGPIGDTQYF
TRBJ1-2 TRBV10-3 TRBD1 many TGTGCCATCAGTGAGCTTATGGGGACAGGACCGGGTGGCTACACCTTC CAISELMGTGPGGYTF
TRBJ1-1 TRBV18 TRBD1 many TGTGCCAGCTCACCACCGACGGGGACAGGGGCGACTGAAGCTTTCTTT CASSPPTGTGATEAFF
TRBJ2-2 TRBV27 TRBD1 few TGTGCCAGCAGCTTCGGACAGGGGGACACCGGGGAGCTGTTTTTT CASSFGQGDTGELFF
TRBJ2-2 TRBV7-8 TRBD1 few TGTGCCAGCAGCTTAAGCAGGACAGGGATAACCGGGGAGCTGTTTTTT CASSLSRTGITGELFF
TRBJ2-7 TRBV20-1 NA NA TGCAGTGCCCCGGGGCGGGGCGACTCAGGGTTAGCCGAGCAGTACTTC CSAPGRGDSGLAEQYF
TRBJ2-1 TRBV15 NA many TGTGCCACCAGCAGAGATTTGGGGGCCCCCTACAATGAGCAGTTCTTC CATSRDLGAPYNEQFF